The entry below gives a single T cell receptor beta chain sequence along with its context. What it binds is unknown. In the ophthalmopathy cohort, Clinical Activity Score was at least 3, NOSPECS grade at least 4, and duration under 3 months. Fresh peripheral blood, more than 9 ml, yielded the PBMCs. V dropped 1 base and J dropped 6; count of bases not matched to a gene: 8. Germline V gene sequence: CDR1 SGHVS, CDR2 FQNEAQ. The length of the CDR3 is 16 residues. This sample was taken from a study of T cells in Graves' hyperthyroidism and ophthalmopathy. General study results and limits: The model foresaw ophthalmopathy a median roughly 6 months prior to onset. Ophthalmopathy and stable hyperthyroidism were separated by a 13 V-J model.

There were TCR beta CDR3 regions amplified from RNA transcripts. An initial round of RT-PCR targeting the TCR CDR3 relied on the HTBI primer set. Each CDR3 protein is one row after TCRdb ran MiXCR on the multiplex PCR reads. The table shows around 610,000 distinct CDR3 sequences, with roughly 14% occurring only once. The chain has TRBV7-8 and TRBJ2-2, with TRBD2 matching over 7 bases. This TCR came from a woman aged 40 to 49 with Graves' ophthalmopathy. The material sequenced was blood. CDR3 in DNA: TGTGCCAGCAGCTTAGTCGGGAGGATTGGCGCCGGGGAGCTGTTTTTT. Translated: CASSLVGRIGAGELFF. The variable domain in full, completed from reference TRBV7-8 and TRBJ2-2, reads GAGVSQSPRYKVAKRGQDVALRCDPISGHVSLFWYQQALGQGPEFLTYFQNEAQLDKSGLPSDRFFAERPEGSVSTLKIQRTQQEDSAVYLCASSLVGRIGAGELFFGEGSRLTVL.